These 19 T cell receptor beta chains share one sample of origin, sequenced in a study of CD8 T cells in Susac syndrome. RNA totalling 0.5 to 1 ug underwent reverse transcription with random hexamers. TCRdb redid the calling of the immunoSEQ multiplex PCR reads with MiXCR, one entry per CDR3 protein. The data hold under 200,000 distinct CDR3 sequences, with around 94% observed a single time. Sequencing used CD4+ T cells from PBMCs. The receptor source for this set is a human donor in good health.

The chain has TRBV20-1 and TRBJ1-5; D remains unclear. Trimming removed 3 bases from V and 7 bases from J, with 10 bases in between. Germline V lookup: CDR1 DFQATT, CDR2 SNEGSKA (reference sequence). CDR3 length: 12 amino acids. This CDR3 is CSASMPGQPQHF. The CDR3 DNA reads as TGCAGTGCTAGCATGCCAGGACAGCCCCAGCATTTT.

V gene TRBV5-4 combines with J gene TRBJ1-1; D possibly corresponds to TRBD1 (6 bases). Germline CDR1 and CDR2: SGHNT and YYREEE (reference sequence). V was trimmed by 0 bases and J by 3 bases, leaving 12 bases between them. This CDR3 has 15 amino acids. The CDR3 bases are TGTGCCAGCAGCTTGGGGCAGGGGAGGGACACTGAAGCTTTCTTT. It specifies CASSLGQGRDTEAFF.

J is TRBJ2-7 and V is TRBV11-1, with 8 bases identical to TRBD1. The CDR3 runs to 15 residues. CDR1 is SGHAT and CDR2 is FQDESV in the germline V gene (reference sequence). V dropped 5 bases and J dropped 1; count of bases not matched to a gene: 7. The CDR3 sequence: CASSIGQGRSYEQYF. The DNA of the CDR3 is TGTGCCAGCAGCATTGGACAGGGAAGGTCCTACGAGCAGTACTTC. Complete variable domain (other parts from reference TRBV11-1 and TRBJ2-7): EAEVAQSPRYKITEKSQAVAFWCDPISGHATLYWYRQILGQGPELLVQFQDESVVDDSQLPKDRFSAERLKGVDSTLKIQPAELGDSAMYLCASSIGQGRSYEQYFGPGTRLTVT.

This clonotype has just one count. The V call is TRBV30, the J call TRBJ2-1; D is unclear. Trimming took 5 bases from V and 11 from J, leaving 10 bases between them. The CDR3 has 10 residues. The germline CDR1 and CDR2 sequences are GTSNPN and SVGIG (reference sequence). CDR3 in DNA: TGTGCCTGGGGGCTTTCTAAGCAGTTCTTC. Protein: CAWGLSKQFF.

V usage is TRBV6-2 or TRBV6-3 and J usage is TRBJ1-1; no clear D gene. Germline V gives CDR1 MNHEY, CDR2 SVGEGT. The V end lost 6 bases, the J end lost 1 base, and 9 bases lay between the germline ends. The CDR3 is 13 amino acids. As DNA, the CDR3 is TGTGCCAGCAGGGAAGTGGGGAACACTGAAGCTTTCTTT. Encoded protein: CASREVGNTEAFF.

The chain recombines TRBV28 with TRBJ2-3; TRBD1 matches at 9 bases. V trimming: 2 bases; J trimming: 3 bases; junction bases outside the gene matches: 3. The CDR3 loop spans 15 amino acids. Germline V gene data show CDR1 as MDHEN and CDR2 as SYDVKM. CDR3 protein: CASSLRDRETDTQYF. DNA of the CDR3: TGTGCCAGCAGTTTAAGGGACAGGGAGACAGATACGCAGTATTTT.

Concerning this clonotype: At one of its ends the junction is not consistent with the germline gene, which may arise from a read error. The chain has TRBV19 and TRBJ2-1; 9 nucleotides line up with TRBD2. Germline lookup yields CDR1 LNHDA and CDR2 SQIVND (reference sequence). CDR3 length: 11 amino acids. The CDR3 DNA is TGCTCTAGCGGGGATTACAATGAGCAGTTCTTC. This gives the protein CSSGDYNEQFF.

The chain links TRBV7-3 to TRBJ2-3; 8 bases line up with TRBD2. This CDR3 region has 15 residues. With 8 bases clipped from V and 0 bases from J, the junction kept 7 bases outside the gene matches. Germline V lookup: CDR1 SGHTA, CDR2 FQGTGA. The CDR3 DNA sequence: TGTGCCAGCGGACTTAGCGGGATAAGCACAGATACGCAGTATTTT. It encodes CASGLSGISTDTQYF.

The V gene is TRBV12-3 or TRBV12-4, the J gene TRBJ1-2, with TRBD1 as a possible D gene (5 bases). V was cut by 3 bases and J by 8 bases, with 13 bases left in between. CDR3 size: 13 residues. The CDR3 region has the DNA TGTGCCAGCAGTTTCCCCCCAGGGTACGGCTACACCTTC. As protein: CASSFPPGYGYTF.

The chain uses TRBV7-2 and TRBJ2-1; no clear D. In germline, CDR1 is SGHTA, CDR2 FQGNSA. Trimming pared 5 bases from V and 9 bases from J, leaving 14 bases between. CDR3 size: 13 residues. The CDR3, as DNA: TGTGCCAGCAGCCTTCTCCCGAATACTGAGCAGTTCTTC. Amino acid sequence: CASSLLPNTEQFF.

The V call is TRBV12-3 or TRBV12-4, the J call TRBJ2-7; 8 nucleotides match TRBD1. CDR3 length: 16 residues. Trimming cost V 5 bases and J 5 bases; bases outside gene matches: 14. The CDR3 DNA reads as TGTGCCAGCAGTCCAACTATAGGACAGGGTGCCCACGAGCAGTACTTC. It yields the protein CASSPTIGQGAHEQYF.

The genes are TRBV4-3 and TRBJ1-1, with D perhaps matching TRBD1 (6 bases). The V and J ends lost 1 base and 1 base respectively, with 10 bases between them. The CDR3 is made up of 15 amino acids. Germline V CDR1 and CDR2: LGHNA, YSLEER. CDR3 loop: CASSQAPTGNTEAFF. The CDR3 coding sequence is TGCGCCAGCAGCCAAGCCCCGACAGGGAACACTGAAGCTTTCTTT.

The chain has TRBV6-5 and TRBJ1-2; 9 nucleotides line up with TRBD1. Per germline, CDR1 MNHEY and CDR2 SVGAGI. This CDR3 comprises 13 residues. V shed 6 bases and J 7 bases; nucleotides not matched to a gene: 6. Here the CDR3 reads CASRGTGYRGYTF. The CDR3 nucleotides read TGTGCCAGCAGGGGGACAGGGTACCGTGGCTACACCTTC.

The table lists this clonotype with a count of one. V and J are TRBV5-1 and TRBJ2-3; no reliable D call. V lost 2 bases, J lost 0 bases, and 10 bases lay in between. The CDR3 contains 15 residues. Per the germline V gene, CDR1 is SGHRS and CDR2 is YFSETQ. The chain's CDR3 is CASSLAPRSTDTQYF. The CDR3 DNA is TGCGCCAGCAGCTTAGCACCCCGTAGCACAGATACGCAGTATTTT.

The chain links TRBV7-6 to TRBJ2-7, with D tentatively TRBD2 (6 bases). This CDR3 has 16 residues. Between the trimmed V and J ends, which lost 5 bases and 6 bases, there was a span of 23 bases. In germline, CDR1 is SGHVS, CDR2 FNYEAQ. The CDR3 region is CASSRGGALGESEQYF. The DNA of the CDR3 is TGTGCCAGCAGCCGGGGAGGAGCCCTCGGGGAATCCGAGCAGTACTTC.

The chain couples TRBV4-3 to TRBJ1-6, with a tentative D call TRBD1 (5 bases). V was pared by 0 bases and J by 1 base, with 13 bases between. This CDR3 spans 18 amino acids. Germline V gene lookup returns CDR1 LGHNA and CDR2 YSLEER. Here the CDR3 reads CASSQDLLGGSYNSPLHF. CDR3 nucleotide sequence: TGCGCCAGCAGCCAAGATTTGTTGGGGGGTTCCTATAATTCACCCCTCCACTTT.

This rearrangement joins TRBV6-6 to TRBJ1-5, with TRBD1 matching over 7 bases. The germline V gene has CDR1 MNHNY and CDR2 SVGAGI (reference sequence). This CDR3 comprises 15 residues. J lost 4 bases, V lost 0 bases, and 3 bases had no gene match. In nucleotides, the CDR3 is TGTGCCAGCAGTTACTCGAAGGGGGCAAATCAGCCCCAGCATTTT. Residues: CASSYSKGANQPQHF.

This clonotype occurred a few times. The chain couples TRBV19 to TRBJ1-5, with a possible D match to TRBD1 (5 bases). Looked up from germline, CDR1 is LNHDA and CDR2 is SQIVND (reference sequence). The CDR3 length is 13 residues. V lost 5 bases to trimming and J lost 7 bases, with 12 bases between them. The CDR3 DNA follows: TGTGCCAGTAGTGTCCAGGGTGGCCAGCCCCAGCATTTT. This encodes CASSVQGGQPQHF.

The CDR3 nucleotides are TGTGCCACCGCAGGGGTGAACACTGAAGCTTTCTTT. It encodes CATAGVNTEAFF. V is TRBV10-3 and J is TRBJ1-1; maybe TRBD1 (6 bases). The CDR3 is 12 amino acids. From germline, CDR1 is ENHRY and CDR2 SYGVKD. Trimming left V 10 bases short and J 0 bases short, with 9 bases between.